These T cell receptor beta chains were read from a single sample in a study of CD8+ T cells in alopecia areata. Produced via immunoSEQ multiplex PCR; TCRdb's table is partial and in-frame only. The data hold 120,000 to 150,000 clones, with around four fifths observed a single time. Sequences were derived from CD8+ T cells sorted from blood, sampled at week 4, from a patient treated with tofacitinib. The origin of the receptors is a human donor with alopecia areata. The CDR3 runs from the conserved cysteine through the conserved F or W. The order of the fields is D gene, V gene, clone size, J gene, CDR3 DNA, CDR3 protein. D genes are given only for firm matches. Some rows mark clone size as missing; the rest say once, few, many or name a class of expanded clone.

NA	TRBV15	once	TRBJ2-7	TGTGCCACCAGCCCCGGGGGTAGCCCTTCCTACGAGCAGTACTTC	CATSPGGSPSYEQYF
NA	TRBV11-3	NA	TRBJ2-5	TGTGCCAGCAGCTTAGATTTATTCGGAGAGACCCAGTACTTC	CASSLDLFGETQYF
NA	TRBV7-2	NA	TRBJ1-4	TGTGCCAGCAGCCCCGAGGCGGCGTGGGGAGAAAAACTGTTTTTT	CASSPEAAWGEKLFF
TRBD1	TRBV4-1	NA	TRBJ2-5	TGCGCCAGCAGCCAAGGACAGGGGGCCGTAGAGACCCAGTACTTC	CASSQGQGAVETQYF
NA	TRBV9	NA	TRBJ1-5	TGTGCCAGCAGCACAACAGGGTCCAATCAGCCCCAGCATTTT	CASSTTGSNQPQHF
NA	TRBV5-4	NA	TRBJ2-3	TGTGCCAGCAGCGACGAGTGGGAGGGCACAGATACGCAGTATTTT	CASSDEWEGTDTQYF
NA	TRBV5-1	NA	TRBJ2-7	TGCGCCAGCTGGGGAGGCTCCTCCTACGAGCAGTACTTC	CASWGGSSYEQYF
NA	TRBV4-3	NA	TRBJ2-7	TGCGCCAGCAGCCAAGATCTGGGGGATTCCTACGAGCAGTACTTC	CASSQDLGDSYEQYF
TRBD1	TRBV6-5	NA	TRBJ1-6	TGTGCCAGCAGCTCCGGGACAGATAATTCACCCCTCCACTTT	CASSSGTDNSPLHF
TRBD2	TRBV13	NA	TRBJ2-6	TGTGCCAGCAGCCCCGGCGGGGGCTCTGGGGCCAACGTCCTGACTTTC	CASSPGGGSGANVLTF
NA	TRBV5-1	few	TRBJ2-1	TGCGCCAGCAGCTTGGTCGGGGGCTACAATGAGCAGTTCTTC	CASSLVGGYNEQFF
NA	TRBV2	NA	TRBJ1-4	TGTGCCAGCAAAATTGCAACTAATGAAAAACTGTTTTTT	CASKIATNEKLFF
NA	TRBV7-8	NA	TRBJ2-1	TGTGCCAGCAGCATCCTTCCTCCAAGCTCCTACAATGAGCAGTTCTTC	CASSILPPSSYNEQFF
NA	TRBV7-9	NA	TRBJ2-5	TGTGCCAGCAGCTTAGCCCACCGAGAGACCCAGTACTTC	CASSLAHRETQYF
TRBD1	TRBV13	NA	TRBJ2-7	TGTGCCAGCAGCAGCCGACAGGGCGTGTACGAGCAGTACTTC	CASSSRQGVYEQYF
NA	TRBV30	NA	TRBJ2-1	TGTGCCTGGAGCGATACTCATAGCGTTAGCTCCTACAATGAGCAGTTCTTC	CAWSDTHSVSSYNEQFF
NA	TRBV5-1	NA	TRBJ2-2	TGCGCCAGCAGCCCCCGGACGAAACCCACCGGGGAGCTGTTTTTT	CASSPRTKPTGELFF
NA	TRBV7-9	NA	TRBJ1-1	TGTGCCAGCATTAAGGGGGTCGCGGACACTGAAGCTTTCTTT	CASIKGVADTEAFF
TRBD1	TRBV7-8	NA	TRBJ2-7	TGTGCCAGCAGGGCCGGGACAGGGGCCTTCTACGAGCAGTACTTC	CASRAGTGAFYEQYF
NA	TRBV7-9	NA	TRBJ1-5	TGTGCCAGCAGATCAGCAGGTAGCAATCAGCCCCAGCATTTT	CASRSAGSNQPQHF
NA	TRBV6-5	few	TRBJ2-2	TGTGCCAGCAGCTTTTCATCCGGGGAGCTGTTTTTT	CASSFSSGELFF
TRBD1	TRBV29-1	few	TRBJ2-3	TGCAGCGTCGACAGGGGGGAGGATACGCAGTATTTT	CSVDRGEDTQYF
NA	TRBV29-1	NA	TRBJ2-2	TGCAGCGTTGGGGCCGCGAACACCGGGGAGCTGTTTTTT	CSVGAANTGELFF
NA	TRBV27	NA	TRBJ2-3	TGTGCCAGCAGTAGTTATGGGGTTACGCAGTATTTT	CASSSYGVTQYF
TRBD1	TRBV29-1	NA	TRBJ1-2	TGCAGCGTTGAAGGTGCCAAGGGGGCGAGTAACTATGGCTACACCTTC	CSVEGAKGASNYGYTF
NA	TRBV4-2	NA	TRBJ1-4	TGTGCCAGCAGCCAAGCTATGAGGCAGGGCTTTAATGAAAAACTGTTTTTT	CASSQAMRQGFNEKLFF
NA	TRBV7-6	NA	TRBJ2-7	TGTGCCAGCAGCTCCCCCGGGAACTCCTACGAGCAGTACTTC	CASSSPGNSYEQYF
NA	TRBV6-5	NA	TRBJ1-2	TGTGCCAGCAGTTACTATGGTTATGGCTACACCTTC	CASSYYGYGYTF
TRBD1	TRBV29-1	NA	TRBJ2-3	TGCAGCGTTGAGGGGCTTCCAGGGGGTTCCTCCACAGATACGCAGTATTTT	CSVEGLPGGSSTDTQYF
TRBD2	TRBV27	NA	TRBJ2-7	TGTGCCAGCAGTTTAAGTGCGGGGGGGATTGAGCAGTACTTC	CASSLSAGGIEQYF
NA	TRBV25-1	NA	TRBJ2-3	TGTGCCAGCACCTCGGGGGGCACAGATACGCAGTATTTT	CASTSGGTDTQYF
NA	TRBV7-6	NA	TRBJ2-3	TGTGCCAGCAGCATGTCAGGCGGCGACGATACGCAGTATTTT	CASSMSGGDDTQYF
NA	TRBV5-1	NA	TRBJ2-5	TGCGCCAGCAGCCCCCAATCCGGGACCGGGGGGCGAGAGACCCAGTACTTC	CASSPQSGTGGRETQYF
TRBD2	TRBV27	NA	TRBJ2-7	TGTGCCAGCAGCCCCGGGACTAGCGACGAGCAGTACTTC	CASSPGTSDEQYF
TRBD1	TRBV2	once	TRBJ2-7	TGTGCCAGCAGTGAAACACCCCGGACAGGGGGTTACGAGCAGTACTTC	CASSETPRTGGYEQYF
NA	TRBV4-3	NA	TRBJ1-2	TGCGCCAGCAGCCCCCAGGGGTCCTATGGCTACACCTTC	CASSPQGSYGYTF
TRBD1	TRBV5-1	NA	TRBJ1-2	TGCGCCAGCAGCCATCGACAGGGGACGCCAAAGTATGGCTACACCTTC	CASSHRQGTPKYGYTF
TRBD2	TRBV29-1	NA	TRBJ2-5	TGCAGCGTTGCTCCGGGACTTGGGAGGGGAGAGACCCAGTACTTC	CSVAPGLGRGETQYF
NA	TRBV15	NA	TRBJ1-1	TGTGCCACCAGCAGAGATCCTGAGGGGAACACTGAAGCTTTCTTT	CATSRDPEGNTEAFF
NA	TRBV29-1	few	TRBJ2-7	TGCAGCGCCACCGCGGCCGGCGACTCCTACGAGCAGTACTTC	CSATAAGDSYEQYF
NA	TRBV11-2	NA	TRBJ2-4	TGTGCCAGCACTTTCACTGAGGAAGTAGCCAAAAACATTCAGTACTTC	CASTFTEEVAKNIQYF
NA	TRBV9	NA	TRBJ2-5	TGTGCCAGCAGCGTTGCCGGGACAAAGGGAGAGACCCAGTACTTC	CASSVAGTKGETQYF
NA	TRBV9	NA	TRBJ2-5	TGTGCCAGCAGCGCGGGTTATCAAGAGACCCAGTACTTC	CASSAGYQETQYF
NA	TRBV30	NA	TRBJ2-1	TGTGCCTGGAGCCCGACCCTTTACAATGAGCAGTTCTTC	CAWSPTLYNEQFF
NA	TRBV4-1	NA	TRBJ1-1	TGCGCCAGCAGCCAAGTCTACAGCGTAGAAGCTTTCTTT	CASSQVYSVEAFF
NA	TRBV10-2	NA	TRBJ2-3	TGCGCCAGCATCCATGGTTTCGGAGATACGCAGTATTTT	CASIHGFGDTQYF
TRBD1	TRBV4-2	NA	TRBJ2-3	TGTGCCAGCAGCCAAGTTGTCTTGACAGGGGGGACAGATACGCAGTATTTT	CASSQVVLTGGTDTQYF
TRBD1	TRBV5-5	NA	TRBJ2-5	TGTGCCAGCAGCTTGGAAGCAACAGGGGATGAGCAGTACTTC	CASSLEATGDEQYF
TRBD1	TRBV5-1	NA	TRBJ2-7	TGCGCCAGCAAAGAAGCGGGACAGGGGCCCTACGAGCAGTACTTC	CASKEAGQGPYEQYF
NA	TRBV4-3	NA	TRBJ2-7	TGCGCCAGCAGCCAAGATCTCGGGGGGCCGACCGGCTACGAGCAGTACTTC	CASSQDLGGPTGYEQYF
NA	TRBV4-1	NA	TRBJ1-5	TGCGCCAGCAGCCAAGATAGAACAGGCTCCAATCAGCCCCAGCATTTT	CASSQDRTGSNQPQHF
NA	TRBV13	NA	TRBJ2-3	TGTGCCAGCAGCTTAGAAAGGGGAGTTCCGCAGTATTTT	CASSLERGVPQYF
NA	TRBV6-5	NA	TRBJ1-5	TGTGCCAGCAGTTCACAGGGTTGGCATCAGCCCCAGCATTTT	CASSSQGWHQPQHF
TRBD1	TRBV5-1	NA	TRBJ2-5	TGCGCCAGCTCAGGGGGTTCGGAGACCCAGTACTTC	CASSGGSETQYF